Below are 19 T cell receptor beta chains sequenced from a single sample in a study of blood T cell repertoires in COVID-19. Profiled with immunoSEQ multiplex PCR; TCRdb holds only in-frame clones, not every one. This sample has around 160,000 clones, with roughly 89% found just once. The sequenced sample consisted of PBMCs or T cells enriched from blood (not recorded which). Every receptor here comes from a woman aged 45-59 years who had been exposed to COVID-19.

This clone has just one count. V is TRBV27 and J is TRBJ2-2, with D possibly matching TRBD2 (6 bases). Germline values: CDR1 MNHEY, CDR2 SMNVEV (reference sequence). Trimming left V 4 bases short and J 4 bases short, with 13 bases between. CDR3 size: 15 residues. In nucleotides, the CDR3 is TGTGCCAGCAGTTATGGGACTTCTCTCACCGGGGAGCTGTTTTTT. It is translated as CASSYGTSLTGELFF.

This clone was picked up a small number of times. J is TRBJ2-2 and V is TRBV15; unclear D gene. The V end was cut by 6 bases, the J end by 1 base, with 9 bases between. Germline loops: CDR1 LNHNV, CDR2 YYDKDF (reference sequence). The CDR3 has 14 amino acids. CDR3 DNA: TGTGCCACCAGTCCACGCGGGAACACCGGGGAGCTGTTTTTT. Its translation: CATSPRGNTGELFF.

The genes are TRBV7-2 and TRBJ2-1; 11 nucleotides line up with TRBD2. The CDR3 contains 17 residues. Germline CDR1 reads SGHTA; CDR2 reads FQGNSA. Trimming cost V 1 base and J 8 bases; bases outside gene matches: 10. CDR3: CASSLVLLAGGLHEQFF. DNA of the CDR3: TGTGCCAGCAGCTTAGTTCTCCTAGCGGGGGGATTGCATGAGCAGTTCTTC.

CDR3 bases: TGTGCCAGCAGCTGGGGACAGGGACCCGGAAACACCATATATTTT. It yields the protein CASSWGQGPGNTIYF. V is TRBV5-4 and J is TRBJ1-3, with 9 bases identical to TRBD1. Unmatched junction bases numbered 5, after V lost 3 bases and J lost 4 bases. The CDR3 has 15 amino acids. The V gene's germline CDR1 is SGHNT and CDR2 YYREEE (reference sequence).

V is TRBV7-2 and J is TRBJ2-2; 9 positions match TRBD2. This CDR3 comprises 15 residues. Germline V gene data show CDR1 as SGHTA and CDR2 as FQGNSA. Trimming cost V 2 bases and J 8 bases; bases outside gene matches: 6. CDR3 in DNA: TGTGCCAGCAGCTTATTGGGCCTAGCGGGGGGGGAGCTGTTTTTT. Its protein product is CASSLLGLAGGELFF.

The gene calls are TRBV5-5 and TRBJ2-3; TRBD1 might be the D (6 bases). The germline V gene encodes CDR1 SGHKS and CDR2 YYEKEE (reference sequence). Trimming removed 1 base at V and 0 bases at J, with 9 bases between. The CDR3 length is 15 residues. The CDR3 protein is CASSLYGQSTDTQYF. DNA of the CDR3: TGTGCCAGCAGCTTGTATGGACAGAGCACAGATACGCAGTATTTT.

This clone occurred many times. The V gene is TRBV7-2, the J gene TRBJ2-1, with 7 nucleotides matching TRBD1. Germline V CDR1 and CDR2: SGHTA, FQGNSA. The CDR3 length is 13 residues. The V gene end was trimmed by 7 bases and the J gene end by 3 bases; junction bases not matched to a gene: 3. The DNA of the CDR3 is TGTGCCAGCACCCCAGGGGGCTACAATGAGCAGTTCTTC. Its protein product is CASTPGGYNEQFF.

V gene TRBV6-1 combines with J gene TRBJ2-7; D is ambiguous. The CDR3 contains 11 residues. Germline V lookup: CDR1 MNHNS, CDR2 SASEGT. V was trimmed by 2 bases and J by 6 bases, leaving 5 bases between them. The CDR3 DNA follows: TGTGCCAGCAGTGAACCCTTCGAGCAGTACTTC. Its protein is CASSEPFEQYF.

The chain couples TRBV9 to TRBJ2-1, with TRBD2 matching 13 bases. This CDR3 has 15 residues. Germline CDR1 reads SGDLS; CDR2 reads YYNGEE. J gave up 8 bases and V 3 bases, and 5 bases lay outside the gene matches. The CDR3 reads CASSARLAGGYEQFF. The CDR3 DNA sequence: TGTGCCAGCAGCGCCAGACTAGCGGGAGGCTATGAGCAGTTCTTC.

CDR3 sequence (DNA): TGTGCCAGCAGCCTTACCGGCGGCGGGGACACCATATATTTT. This translates into CASSLTGGGDTIYF. This sequence joins TRBV9 and TRBJ1-3, with D hard to call. Germline CDR1 and CDR2: SGDLS and YYNGEE. V was pared by 4 bases and J by 8 bases, with 16 bases between. This CDR3 is 14 amino acids long.

V gene TRBV5-6 combines with J gene TRBJ1-1; D might be TRBD1 (5 bases). Germline CDR1 SGHDT, CDR2 YYEEEE. The CDR3 is made up of 15 amino acids. The V gene lost 3 bases and the J gene lost 3 bases, with 15 bases spanning the gap. CDR3 amino acids: CASSSNTGTHTEAFF. CDR3 in DNA: TGTGCCAGCAGCTCAAACACGGGGACTCACACTGAAGCTTTCTTT.

V usage is TRBV2 and J usage is TRBJ1-1; 9 bases align to TRBD1. The CDR3 is 14 residues long. Trimming at V came to 6 bases and at J to 6 bases, leaving 8 bases not matched to a gene. The germline V gene encodes CDR1 SNHLY and CDR2 FYNNEI. The CDR3 DNA sequence: TGTGCCAGCAGGTTTGACAGGGGGTCGCCTGAAGCTTTCTTT. Its protein is CASRFDRGSPEAFF.

This clone was seen only once. The rearrangement links TRBV19 to TRBJ2-1, with 12 bases identical to TRBD2. With 5 bases clipped from V and 9 bases from J, the junction kept 14 bases outside the gene matches. The CDR3 is 17 residues long. The germline CDR1 and CDR2 sequences are LNHDA and SQIVND (reference sequence). The DNA of the CDR3 is TGTGCCAGTAGTCTAGCGGGAGGGCCTTCCCTACCTACTGAGCAGTTCTTC. It encodes CASSLAGGPSLPTEQFF.

V usage is TRBV5-1 and J usage is TRBJ2-1; 16 bases map to TRBD2. Germline V gene sequence: CDR1 SGHRS, CDR2 YFSETQ. The V gene end was trimmed by 3 bases and the J gene end by 0 bases; junction bases not matched to a gene: 3. This CDR3 contains 18 residues. CDR3 sequence: CASSSGLAGGRSYNEQFF. The CDR3 bases are TGCGCCAGCAGCTCGGGACTAGCGGGGGGGCGCTCCTACAATGAGCAGTTCTTC.

The rearrangement links TRBV4-2 to TRBJ1-2; D might be TRBD1 (5 bases). V was trimmed by 1 base and J by 4 bases, leaving 16 bases between them. The CDR3 is 16 amino acids. Germline values: CDR1 LGHNA, CDR2 YNFKEQ. The CDR3 DNA reads as TGTGCCAGCAGCCAAGGCAGTCAGGGATCGGCCTATGGCTACACCTTC. The encoded protein is CASSQGSQGSAYGYTF.

V usage is TRBV19 and J usage is TRBJ1-2; 9 bases agree with TRBD1. The CDR3 loop spans 16 amino acids. Trimming cost V 6 bases and J 0 bases; bases outside gene matches: 8. Looked up from germline, CDR1 is LNHDA and CDR2 is SQIVND (reference sequence). CDR3 loop: CASSATGTGSNYGYTF. CDR3 coding DNA: TGTGCCAGTAGCGCCACCGGGACAGGGTCTAACTATGGCTACACCTTC.

The CDR3 DNA reads TGTGCCAGCAGCTCCCCAACAGGGGCCCCACATGGCTACACCTTC. Translated: CASSSPTGAPHGYTF. This chain links TRBV7-2 with TRBJ1-2; TRBD1 agrees at 7 bases. Germline CDR1 is SGHTA and CDR2 is FQGNSA. Losses at the gene ends were 4 bases for V and 6 bases for J; bases not matched to a gene: 11. This CDR3 has 15 amino acids.

The chain links TRBV5-5 to TRBJ2-7; 12 nucleotides line up with TRBD2. Per germline, CDR1 SGHKS and CDR2 YYEKEE (reference sequence). With V trimmed by 0 bases and J by 7 bases, 5 bases remained unmatched. CDR3 length: 15 residues. For the CDR3, the DNA is TGTGCCAGCAGCTTGGTGCTAGCGGGAGGGCGAGAGCAGTACTTC. This translates into CASSLVLAGGREQYF.

The chain links TRBV2 to TRBJ2-1, with TRBD2 as a possible D gene (6 bases). Germline CDR1 and CDR2: SNHLY and FYNNEI. V was trimmed by 11 bases and J by 6 bases, leaving 14 bases between them. The length of the CDR3 is 12 residues. The CDR3 bases are TGTGCCCCGGGGGAGTCCATCAATGAGCAGTTCTTC. It specifies CAPGESINEQFF.